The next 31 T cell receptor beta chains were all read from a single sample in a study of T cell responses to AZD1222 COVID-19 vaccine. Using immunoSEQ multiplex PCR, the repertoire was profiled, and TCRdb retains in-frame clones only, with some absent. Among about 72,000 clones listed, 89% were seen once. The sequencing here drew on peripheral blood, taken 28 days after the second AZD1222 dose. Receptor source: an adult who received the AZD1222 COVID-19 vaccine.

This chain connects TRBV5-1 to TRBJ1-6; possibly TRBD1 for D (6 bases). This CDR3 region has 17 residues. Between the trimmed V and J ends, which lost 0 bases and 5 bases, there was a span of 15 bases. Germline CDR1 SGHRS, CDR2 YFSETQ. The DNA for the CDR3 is TGCGCCAGCAGCTTGGTGCCGGGGGCCGGCGATAATTCACCCCTCCACTTT. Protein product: CASSLVPGAGDNSPLHF.

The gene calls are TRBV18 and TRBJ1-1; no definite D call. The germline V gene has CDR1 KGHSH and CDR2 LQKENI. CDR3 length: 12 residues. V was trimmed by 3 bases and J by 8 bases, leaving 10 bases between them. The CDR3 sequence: CASSPSSREAFF. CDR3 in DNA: TGTGCCAGCTCACCCTCCTCGCGGGAAGCTTTCTTT.

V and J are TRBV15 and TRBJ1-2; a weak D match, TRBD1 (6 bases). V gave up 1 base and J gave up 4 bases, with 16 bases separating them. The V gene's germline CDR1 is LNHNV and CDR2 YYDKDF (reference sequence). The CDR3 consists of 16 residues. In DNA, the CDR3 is TGTGCCACCAGCAGAGTGGCAAACCGGGACACCTATGGCTACACCTTC. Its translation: CATSRVANRDTYGYTF.

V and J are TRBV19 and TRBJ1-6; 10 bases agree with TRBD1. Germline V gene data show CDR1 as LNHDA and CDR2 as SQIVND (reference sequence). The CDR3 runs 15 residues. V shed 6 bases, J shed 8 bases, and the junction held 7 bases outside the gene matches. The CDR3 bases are TGTGCCAGTAGCAGCCGGACAGGGGGAGATTCACCCCTCCACTTT. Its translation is CASSSRTGGDSPLHF.

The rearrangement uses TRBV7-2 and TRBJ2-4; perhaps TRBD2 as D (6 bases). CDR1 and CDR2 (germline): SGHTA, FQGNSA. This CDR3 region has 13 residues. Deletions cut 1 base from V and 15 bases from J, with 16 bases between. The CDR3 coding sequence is TGTGCCAGCAGCTTAGGGCGGCGGGAAAACAGGTACTTC. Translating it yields CASSLGRRENRYF.

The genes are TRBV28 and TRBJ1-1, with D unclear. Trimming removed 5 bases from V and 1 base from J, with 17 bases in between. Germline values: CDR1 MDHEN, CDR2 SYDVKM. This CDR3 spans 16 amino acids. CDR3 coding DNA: TGTGCCAGCAGTGCTCCCGAGTTGGGCCGGAACACTGAAGCTTTCTTT. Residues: CASSAPELGRNTEAFF.

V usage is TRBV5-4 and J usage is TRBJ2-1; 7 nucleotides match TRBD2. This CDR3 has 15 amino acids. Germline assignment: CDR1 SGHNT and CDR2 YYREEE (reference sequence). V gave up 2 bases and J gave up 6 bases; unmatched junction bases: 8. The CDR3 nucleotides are TGTGCCAGCAGCTTCGGCGGGAGAAGTGGCAATGAGCAGTTCTTC. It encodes CASSFGGRSGNEQFF.

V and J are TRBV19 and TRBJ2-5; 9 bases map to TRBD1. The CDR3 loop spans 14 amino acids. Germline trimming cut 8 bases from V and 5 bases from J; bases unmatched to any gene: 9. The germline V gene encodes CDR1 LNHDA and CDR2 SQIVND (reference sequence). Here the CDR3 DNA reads TGTGCCAGTGACAACACCGGGACAGGGGAGACCCAGTACTTC. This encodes CASDNTGTGETQYF.

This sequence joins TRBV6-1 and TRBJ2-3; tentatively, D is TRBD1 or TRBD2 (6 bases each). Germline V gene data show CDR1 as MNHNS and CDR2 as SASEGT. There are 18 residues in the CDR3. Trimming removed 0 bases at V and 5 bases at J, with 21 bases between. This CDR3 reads CASSEARGRGRGGDTQYF. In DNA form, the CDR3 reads TGTGCCAGCAGTGAAGCGCGGGGCAGGGGTAGGGGTGGAGATACGCAGTATTTT.

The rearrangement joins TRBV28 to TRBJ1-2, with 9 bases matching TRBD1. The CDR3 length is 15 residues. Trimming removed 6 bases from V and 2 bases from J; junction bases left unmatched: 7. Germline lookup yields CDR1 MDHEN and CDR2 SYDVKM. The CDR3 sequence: CASSGGTGRNYGYTF. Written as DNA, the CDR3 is TGTGCCAGCAGCGGGGGGACAGGGCGAAACTATGGCTACACCTTC.

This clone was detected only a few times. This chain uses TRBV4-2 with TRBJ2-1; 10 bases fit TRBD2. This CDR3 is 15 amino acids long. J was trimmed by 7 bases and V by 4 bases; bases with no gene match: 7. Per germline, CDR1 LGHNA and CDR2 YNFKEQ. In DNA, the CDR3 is TGTGCCAGCAGCCCTAGCGGGAGCAAACCGAATGAGCAGTTCTTC. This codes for CASSPSGSKPNEQFF.

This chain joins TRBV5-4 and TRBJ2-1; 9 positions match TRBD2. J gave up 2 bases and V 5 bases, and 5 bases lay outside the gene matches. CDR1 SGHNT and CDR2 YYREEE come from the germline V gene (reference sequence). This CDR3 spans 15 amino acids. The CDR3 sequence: CASSLTSGTYNEQFF. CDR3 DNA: TGTGCCAGCAGTTTGACTAGCGGAACCTACAATGAGCAGTTCTTC.

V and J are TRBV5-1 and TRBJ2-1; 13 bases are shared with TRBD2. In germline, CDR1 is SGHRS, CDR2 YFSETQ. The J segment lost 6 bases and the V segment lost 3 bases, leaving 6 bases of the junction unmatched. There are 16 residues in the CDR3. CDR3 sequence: CASSSGLAGSGNEQFF. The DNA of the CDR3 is TGCGCCAGCAGCTCGGGACTAGCGGGGTCTGGCAATGAGCAGTTCTTC.

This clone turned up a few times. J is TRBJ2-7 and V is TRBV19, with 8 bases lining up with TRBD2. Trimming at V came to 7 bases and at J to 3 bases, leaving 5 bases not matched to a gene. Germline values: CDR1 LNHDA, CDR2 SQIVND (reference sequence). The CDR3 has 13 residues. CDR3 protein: CASKERERYEQYF. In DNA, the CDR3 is TGTGCCAGTAAGGAGCGGGAGCGCTACGAGCAGTACTTC.

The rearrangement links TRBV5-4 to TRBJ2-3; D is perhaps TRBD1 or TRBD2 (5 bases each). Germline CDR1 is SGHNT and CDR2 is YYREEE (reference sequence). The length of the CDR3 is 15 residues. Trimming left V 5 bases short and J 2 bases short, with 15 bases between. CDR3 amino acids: CASSLDSGYTDTQYF. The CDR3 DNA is TGTGCCAGCAGTCTAGACAGCGGTTACACAGATACGCAGTATTTT. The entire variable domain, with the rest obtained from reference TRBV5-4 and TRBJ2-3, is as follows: ETGVTQSPTHLIKTRGQQVTLRCSSQSGHNTVSWYQQALGQGPQFIFQYYREEENGRGNFPPRFSGLQFPNYSSELNVNALELDDSALYLCASSLDSGYTDTQYFGPGTRLTVL.

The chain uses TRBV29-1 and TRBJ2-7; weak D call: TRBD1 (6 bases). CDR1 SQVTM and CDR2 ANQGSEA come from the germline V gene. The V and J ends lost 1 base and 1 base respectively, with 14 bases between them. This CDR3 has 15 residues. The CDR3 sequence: CSVEGGAGDSYEQYF. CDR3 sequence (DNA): TGCAGCGTTGAAGGAGGGGCAGGGGATTCCTACGAGCAGTACTTC.

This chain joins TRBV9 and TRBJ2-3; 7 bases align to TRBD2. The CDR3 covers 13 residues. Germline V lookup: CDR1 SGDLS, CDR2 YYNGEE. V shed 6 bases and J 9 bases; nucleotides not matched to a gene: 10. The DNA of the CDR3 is TGTGCCAGCACCAGCGGGGCCGCCGCCACGCAGTATTTT. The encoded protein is CASTSGAAATQYF.

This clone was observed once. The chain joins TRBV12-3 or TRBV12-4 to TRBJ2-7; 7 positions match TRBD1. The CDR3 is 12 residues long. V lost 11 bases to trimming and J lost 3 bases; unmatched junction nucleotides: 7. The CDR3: CAVGTVNYEQYF. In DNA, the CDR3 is TGTGCCGTCGGGACAGTAAACTACGAGCAGTACTTC.

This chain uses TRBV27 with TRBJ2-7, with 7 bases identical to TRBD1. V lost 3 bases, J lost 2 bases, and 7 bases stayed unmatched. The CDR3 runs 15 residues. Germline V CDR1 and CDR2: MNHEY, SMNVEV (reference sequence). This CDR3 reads CASSLVGQATYEQYF. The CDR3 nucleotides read TGTGCCAGCAGTTTGGTAGGACAGGCGACCTACGAGCAGTACTTC.

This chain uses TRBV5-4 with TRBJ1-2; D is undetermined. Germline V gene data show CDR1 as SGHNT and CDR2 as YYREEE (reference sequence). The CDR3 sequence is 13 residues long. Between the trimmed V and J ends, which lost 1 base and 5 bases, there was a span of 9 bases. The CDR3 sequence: CASSLIREYGYTF. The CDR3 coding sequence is TGTGCCAGCAGCTTGATCCGGGAGTATGGCTACACCTTC.

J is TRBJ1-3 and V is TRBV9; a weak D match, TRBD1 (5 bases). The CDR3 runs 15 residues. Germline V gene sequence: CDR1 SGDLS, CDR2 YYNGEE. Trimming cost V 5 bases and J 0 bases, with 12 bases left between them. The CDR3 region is CASSPGTSSGNTIYF. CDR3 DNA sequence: TGTGCCAGCAGTCCAGGGACTAGCTCTGGAAACACCATATATTTT.

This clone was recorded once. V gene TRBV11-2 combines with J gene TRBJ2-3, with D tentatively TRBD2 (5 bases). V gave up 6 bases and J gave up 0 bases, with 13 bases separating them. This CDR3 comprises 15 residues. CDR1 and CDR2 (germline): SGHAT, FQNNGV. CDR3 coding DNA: TGTGCCAGCAGGGCGCTAGCCCTTAGCACAGATACGCAGTATTTT. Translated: CASRALALSTDTQYF.

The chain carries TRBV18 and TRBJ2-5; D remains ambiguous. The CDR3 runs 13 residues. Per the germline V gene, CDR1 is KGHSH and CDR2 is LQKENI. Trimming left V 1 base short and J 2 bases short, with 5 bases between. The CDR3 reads CASSPQGQETQYF. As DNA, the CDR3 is TGTGCCAGCTCACCACAAGGTCAAGAGACCCAGTACTTC.

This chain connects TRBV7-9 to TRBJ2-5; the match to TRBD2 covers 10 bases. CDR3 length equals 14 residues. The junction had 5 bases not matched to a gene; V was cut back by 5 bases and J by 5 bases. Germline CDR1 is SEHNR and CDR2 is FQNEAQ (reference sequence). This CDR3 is CASSITSGIETQYF. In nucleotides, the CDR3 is TGTGCCAGCAGCATAACTAGCGGGATTGAGACCCAGTACTTC.

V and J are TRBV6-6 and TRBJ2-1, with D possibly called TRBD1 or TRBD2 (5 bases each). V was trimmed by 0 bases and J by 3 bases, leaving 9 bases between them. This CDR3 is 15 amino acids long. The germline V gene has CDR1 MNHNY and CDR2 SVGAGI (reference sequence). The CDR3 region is CASSYSGVVYNEQFF. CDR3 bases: TGTGCCAGCAGTTACTCGGGGGTAGTCTACAATGAGCAGTTCTTC.

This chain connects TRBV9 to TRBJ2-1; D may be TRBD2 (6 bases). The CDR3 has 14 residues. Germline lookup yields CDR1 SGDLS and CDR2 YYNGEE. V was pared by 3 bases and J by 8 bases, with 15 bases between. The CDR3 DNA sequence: TGTGCCAGCAGCGCGGAGGGCGCCGCAGATGAGCAGTTCTTC. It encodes CASSAEGAADEQFF.

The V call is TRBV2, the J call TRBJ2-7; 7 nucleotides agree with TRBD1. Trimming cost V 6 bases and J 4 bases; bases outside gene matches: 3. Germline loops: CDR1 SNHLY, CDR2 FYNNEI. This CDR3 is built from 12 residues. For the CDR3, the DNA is TGTGCCAGCAGGACAGGGAGATACGAGCAGTACTTC. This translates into CASRTGRYEQYF.

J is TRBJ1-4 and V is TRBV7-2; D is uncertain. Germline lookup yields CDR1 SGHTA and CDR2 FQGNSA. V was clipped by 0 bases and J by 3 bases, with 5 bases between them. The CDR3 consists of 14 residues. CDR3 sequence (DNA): TGTGCCAGCAGCTTAGCAGGGCCTAATGAAAAACTGTTTTTT. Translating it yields CASSLAGPNEKLFF.

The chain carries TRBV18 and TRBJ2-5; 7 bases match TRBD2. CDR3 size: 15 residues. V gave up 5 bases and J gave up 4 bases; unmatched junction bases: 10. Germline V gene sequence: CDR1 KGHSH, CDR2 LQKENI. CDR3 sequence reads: CASSLTGGIIETQYF. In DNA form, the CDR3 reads TGTGCCAGCTCATTGACGGGGGGAATAATAGAGACCCAGTACTTC. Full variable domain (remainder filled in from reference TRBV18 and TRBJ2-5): NAGVMQNPRHLVRRRGQEARLRCSPMKGHSHVYWYRQLPEEGLKFMVYLQKENIIDESGMPKERFSAEFPKEGPSILRIQQVVRGDSAAYFCASSLTGGIIETQYFGPGTRLLVL.

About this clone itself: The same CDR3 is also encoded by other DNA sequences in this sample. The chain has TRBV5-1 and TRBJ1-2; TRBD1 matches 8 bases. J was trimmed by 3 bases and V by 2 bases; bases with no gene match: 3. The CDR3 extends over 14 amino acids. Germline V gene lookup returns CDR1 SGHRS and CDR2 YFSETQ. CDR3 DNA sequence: TGCGCCAGCAGCTTTACGACAGGGGACTATGGCTACACCTTC. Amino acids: CASSFTTGDYGYTF.

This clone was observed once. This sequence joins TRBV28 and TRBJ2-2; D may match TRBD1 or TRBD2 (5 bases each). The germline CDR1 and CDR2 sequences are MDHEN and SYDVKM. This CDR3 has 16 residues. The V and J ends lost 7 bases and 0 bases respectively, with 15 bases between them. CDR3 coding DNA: TGTGCCAGCACCCTGGGGGTGACAGCGAACACCGGGGAGCTGTTTTTT. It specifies CASTLGVTANTGELFF. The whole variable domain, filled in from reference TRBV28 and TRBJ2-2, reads DVKVTQSSRYLVKRTGEKVFLECVQDMDHENMFWYRQDPGLGLRLIYFSYDVKMKEKGDIPEGYSVSREKKERFSLILESASTNQTSMYLCASTLGVTANTGELFFGEGSRLTVL.